This TCR beta chain was recorded in a study of blood T cells in healthy people across ages. There are 14 residues in the CDR3. V lost 4 bases to trimming and J lost 6 bases, with 14 bases between them. Germline lookup yields CDR1 SGHRS and CDR2 YFSETQ. The use of a sample-barcoded 5' primer and a J-beta primer mix characterized a second PCR of roughly 6 to 11 cycles. TCRdb re-called the 5' RACE reads with MiXCR, one entry per CDR3 protein. The table shows about 1.8 million distinct CDR3 sequences, with 40% to 55% occurring only once. V is TRBV5-1 and J is TRBJ2-1, with TRBD1 as a possible D gene (6 bases). The sample was blood. This TCR was recovered from a woman in her thirties or forties in good health. The CDR3 loop is CASSPGQPGNEQFF. Here the CDR3 DNA reads TGCGCCAGCAGCCCAGGACAGCCTGGCAATGAGCAGTTCTTC. Combining the CDR3 with reference TRBV5-1 and TRBJ2-1 gives the whole variable domain KAGVTQTPRYLIKTRGQQVTLSCSPISGHRSVSWYQQTPGQGLQFLFEYFSETQRNKGNFPGRFSGRQFSNSRSEMNVSTLELGDSALYLCASSPGQPGNEQFFGPGTRLTVL.